This TCR beta chain was profiled in a study of regulatory T cells in long-lasting Graves disease. Turning to this clonotype: A read error may account for a junction end that differs from germline.

Germline CDR1 LGHDT, CDR2 YNNKEL (reference sequence). This CDR3 is 12 amino acids long. Arm-PCR with iRepertoire HTBI primers amplified the CDR3 regions for these TCR beta libraries. TCRdb re-analysed the multiplex PCR reads in MiXCR, keeping a single row per CDR3 protein. The sample lists some 370,000 distinct CDR3 sequences, approximately 12% occurring once. This sample's time point: newly diagnosed GD, antithyroid drugs for less than 3 months. From RNA extracted from PBMCs, the TCR library was made. The sample also formed part of further work on T cells in Graves' hyperthyroidism and ophthalmopathy. That study reports: The primer set for the first-round RT-PCR of the TCR CDR3 was HTBI. Ophthalmopathy got predicted by the model a median around 6.6 months before its onset.

The sequences come from peripheral blood mononuclear cells (PBMCs), collected at new diagnosis, from a patient treated with antithyroid drugs. The rearrangement links TRBV3-1 to TRBJ2-2; either TRBD1 or TRBD2 may supply D (5 bases each). The TCR was taken from a woman between 18 and 29 years old with Graves disease. Here the CDR3 reads CASSQDTGELSF. CDR3 DNA sequence: TGTGCCAGCAGCCAGGACACCGGGGAGCTGTCTTTT.